This TCR beta chain was captured by sequencing in a study of blood T cells in healthy people across ages (dated by TCRdb to between 2015 and 2017). A note on the overall study: In model experiments, template switching captured roughly one uniquely barcoded TCR beta cDNA molecule for every two T cells. Four age groups were formed from the donors: young (average roughly 15 years), middle-aged (approximately 40), aged (about 62) and long-lived (roughly 81). The study analyzed two additional independent replicas of 1 million unique cDNA reads from the same blood draw for two donors, one aged 18 to 29 and one aged 80 or older. To avoid experimental bias, donors of different ages were distributed randomly across sequencing lanes. The study measured age-related changes in TCR beta repertoire diversity using deep sequencing normalized with unique cDNA molecular identifiers. Broad study findings and their caveats: Compared with the aged group, the long-lived group had more naive CD4+ T cells, fewer expanded clones and increased TCR diversity, a pattern suggesting age selection. Estimates of total diversity based on one million sequenced T cells were considered lower bounds and underestimates. The CMV infection status of donors was not known, potentially confounding age-related changes in expanded clonotypes. Since profiling was done on bulk unsorted PBMCs, naive and antigen-experienced compartments could not be conclusively compared. Observed TCR beta diversity per million T cells fell roughly linearly with age, and a significant reduction was already apparent by age roughly 40. A strong correlation was found between observed TCR beta diversity and the percentage of naive T cells measured by flow cytometry.

Library preparation employed 5' RACE. Sequenced on an Illumina HiSeq 2500. A second PCR of roughly 7 to 12 cycles was run with a J-beta primer mix and a sample-barcoded 5' primer. A unique molecular identifier was introduced onto each TCR beta cDNA molecule by a template-switch 5' adaptor carrying 12 random nucleotides. Each sample yielded at least 2.5 million CDR3-containing paired-end reads. All of the RNA was converted into first-strand cDNA using the Mint cDNA synthesis kit, with a TRBC-specific oligonucleotide serving as the primer. After uracil-DNA glycosylase treatment, a first 18-cycle PCR used universal primers M1SS and BC2_uni_R on all cDNA. On the authors' methods: Each sample was normalized by randomly selecting 1 million high-quality reads, each carrying a distinct molecular identifier. Reads with shared molecular identifiers were discarded instead of being binned into consensus sequences. MiTCR, with a Q25 quality threshold and the strictest error-elimination algorithm, was used for CDR3 identification, clonotype clustering and error correction. A nonparametric unseen species model using Euler transformation provided a lower-bound estimate of total TCR beta diversity. Using fastp at Q25 and MiXCR, TCRdb reprocessed the public reads and kept productive beta chains. Each entry merges the rows of one CDR3 protein and shows their most common DNA and genes. The V and J calls were determined by TCRdb, not by the authors. In all, the sample holds 1,300,000 or so distinct CDR3 sequences, and around 59% of those were seen once. The ten largest account for under 8.5% of the sample.

Comments on this clonotype: No antigen is known for it. No clone much larger than this one lies a single base away; base qualities are absent.

Donors were roughly 40 systemically healthy Caucasian individuals from Russia aged roughly 6 to 90 years. Each donor gave 8 to 10 milliliters of peripheral blood, drawn into EDTA-treated Vacutainer tubes. Ficoll-Paque density-gradient centrifugation was used to isolate PBMCs, with at least 6.5 million per sample. Total RNA, at least 5 micrograms per sample, was extracted from PBMCs with Trizol reagent. For every donor, flow cytometry on a PBMC aliquot measured the percentage of naive CD45RAhigh/CD27high T cells. The germline V gene (reference sequence) supplies CDR1 DFQATT and CDR2 SNEGSKA. There are 16 amino acids in the CDR3, from cysteine to phenylalanine inclusive. The retained sequence is limited to the CDR3, 48 bases, with the frame set at the first base. The germline ends are 24 bases apart after V is trimmed by 6 bases and J by 3 bases.

The receptor was isolated from a man between 18 and 35 years old in good health. The V and J segments used are TRBV20-1 and TRBJ2-7, and perhaps TRBD2 as D gene, on 6 matching bases. The sample comprised blood. The DNA sequence reads TGCAGTGCCCCCCAAAGGCGACTAGACACTTGCTACGAGCAGTACTTC. This sequence encodes CSAPQRRLDTCYEQYF.